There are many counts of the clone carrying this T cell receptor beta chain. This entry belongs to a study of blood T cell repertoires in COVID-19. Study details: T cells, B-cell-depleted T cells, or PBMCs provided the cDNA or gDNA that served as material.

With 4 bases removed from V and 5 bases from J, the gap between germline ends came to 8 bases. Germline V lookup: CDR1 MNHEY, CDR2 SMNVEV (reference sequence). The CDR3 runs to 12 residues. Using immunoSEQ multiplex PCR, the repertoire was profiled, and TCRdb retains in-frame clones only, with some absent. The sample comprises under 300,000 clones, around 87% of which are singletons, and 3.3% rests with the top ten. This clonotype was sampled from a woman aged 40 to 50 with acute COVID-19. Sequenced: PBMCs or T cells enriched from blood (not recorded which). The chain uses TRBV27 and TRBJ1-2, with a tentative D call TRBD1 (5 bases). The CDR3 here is CASSSGGYGYTF. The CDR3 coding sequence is TGTGCCAGCAGTTCCGGGGGTTATGGCTACACCTTC.